Below, 21 T cell receptor beta chains from the same sample are listed, as sequenced in a study of metastatic and nonmetastatic thyroid tumors (dated by TCRdb to the early 2020s). No treatment had been received by any patient before thyroid surgery. Library method: PCR. TCRdb lists the instrument as Illumina HiSeq 4000. TCRdb reworked the public reads: Q25 trimming with fastp, MiXCR clone assembly, productive beta chains retained. The sample table contains nearly 25,000 clones; only one count was recorded for 13% of them. Roughly 13% of the sample lies in the top ten. The sequencing sample was made of blood. Receptors originate from a female donor with papillary thyroid cancer or a benign thyroid nodule (not recorded which). Some clones in this sample may be carry-over from other donors' samples.

The gene calls are TRBV28 and TRBJ1-6; 10 nucleotides line up with TRBD1. Per the germline V gene, CDR1 is MDHEN and CDR2 is SYDVKM. This CDR3 has 16 amino acids. J gave up 7 bases and V 3 bases, and 6 bases lay outside the gene matches. CDR3 loop: CASSLWGQGSNSPLHF. CDR3 in DNA: TGTGCCAGCAGTTTGTGGGGACAGGGGTCAAATTCACCCCTCCACTTT.

In its sample, this clone ranks as medium-sized. The chain links TRBV4-1 to TRBJ1-2; no firm D call. Trimming stripped 0 bases from V and 4 bases from J, with 18 bases between. CDR3 length: 17 amino acids. Germline V gene lookup returns CDR1 MGHRA and CDR2 YSYEKL. This chain's CDR3 is CASSQDEIALQIYGYTF. In nucleotides, the CDR3 is TGCGCCAGCAGCCAAGATGAAATTGCGTTACAGATCTATGGCTACACCTTC.

This clone was picked up many times. CDR3 DNA: TGTGCCAGCAGCCCACTTGGACTAGCGAGAAATGAGCAGTTCTTC. Its protein is CASSPLGLARNEQFF. The chain is built from TRBV7-8 and TRBJ2-1; 9 bases fit TRBD2. CDR1 is SGHVS, CDR2 FQNEAQ, per germline. CDR3 length equals 15 residues. After removal of 5 bases from V and 7 bases from J, the junction contained 9 bases not matched to a gene.

This clone was counted at least ten times. This chain joins TRBV29-1 and TRBJ2-5; 7 positions match TRBD2. Germline V lookup: CDR1 SQVTM, CDR2 ANQGSEA. Trimming took 3 bases from V and 2 from J; bases not matched to a gene: 6. CDR3 length equals 14 residues. CDR3 amino acids: CSVDGLREQETQYF. The CDR3 DNA follows: TGCAGCGTTGATGGGTTGCGGGAGCAAGAGACCCAGTACTTC. The whole variable domain, remainder taken from reference TRBV29-1 and TRBJ2-5, is SAVISQKPSRDICQRGTSLTIQCQVDSQVTMMFWYRQQPGQSLTLIATANQGSEATYESGFVIDKFPISRPNLTFSTLTVSNMSPEDSSIYLCSVDGLREQETQYFGPGTRLLVL.

There are many counts of this clone. The CDR3 is CASSELGERGGDTEAFF. CDR3 DNA: TGTGCCAGCAGTGAGCTGGGGGAGAGGGGGGGGGACACTGAAGCTTTCTTT. This rearrangement joins TRBV6-1 to TRBJ1-1, with a tentative D call TRBD1 (6 bases). Trimming removed 3 bases from V and 3 bases from J, with 20 bases in between. The CDR3 loop spans 17 amino acids. Germline CDR1 is MNHNS and CDR2 is SASEGT.

Ten or more counts support this clone. The chain is built from TRBV28 and TRBJ1-2, with D tentatively TRBD1 (5 bases). Germline V gene lookup returns CDR1 MDHEN and CDR2 SYDVKM. Between the trimmed V and J ends, which lost 5 bases and 8 bases, there was a span of 18 bases. The CDR3 covers 14 residues. The CDR3 sequence: CASSATDGARGYTF. In DNA, the CDR3 is TGTGCCAGCAGTGCAACGGACGGGGCTAGGGGCTACACCTTC.

The table lists this clone with many counts. V gene TRBV19 combines with J gene TRBJ2-6, with 9 positions matching TRBD1. Unmatched junction bases numbered 12, after V lost 4 bases and J lost 5 bases. Per germline, CDR1 LNHDA and CDR2 SQIVND (reference sequence). This CDR3 comprises 18 residues. CDR3 sequence reads: CASSRPGQGGVRANVLTF. In DNA form, the CDR3 reads TGTGCCAGTAGTAGACCGGGACAGGGCGGGGTACGGGCCAACGTCCTGACTTTC.

This clone was counted ten times or more. The chain is built from TRBV5-1 and TRBJ2-7; D possibly corresponds to TRBD2 (6 bases). Germline loops: CDR1 SGHRS, CDR2 YFSETQ. The CDR3 has 15 amino acids. The V end was cut by 0 bases, the J end by 6 bases, with 16 bases between. The chain's CDR3 is CASSLGGLEIFEQYF. CDR3 DNA sequence: TGCGCCAGCAGCTTGGGGGGACTGGAGATTTTCGAGCAGTACTTC.

This clone is labeled medium-sized. The gene calls are TRBV27 and TRBJ2-7; D is possibly TRBD1 (5 bases). This CDR3 comprises 15 residues. The germline CDR1 and CDR2 sequences are MNHEY and SMNVEV (reference sequence). The V gene lost 4 bases and the J gene lost 3 bases, with 16 bases spanning the gap. The CDR3 sequence is CASSSQGFAGYEQYF. CDR3 bases: TGTGCCAGCAGTTCGCAGGGTTTCGCCGGCTACGAGCAGTACTTC.

This clone was picked up many times. The chain employs TRBV5-1 and TRBJ1-1, with D uncertain. CDR3 length equals 15 residues. Trimming took 3 bases from V and 3 from J, leaving 15 bases between them. CDR1 is SGHRS, CDR2 YFSETQ, per germline. DNA for the CDR3: TGCGCCAGCAGCTGGTCATTAGGGTTCGACACTGAAGCTTTCTTT. This gives the protein CASSWSLGFDTEAFF. The variable domain in full, completed from reference TRBV5-1 and TRBJ1-1, reads KAGVTQTPRYLIKTRGQQVTLSCSPISGHRSVSWYQQTPGQGLQFLFEYFSETQRNKGNFPGRFSGRQFSNSRSEMNVSTLELGDSALYLCASSWSLGFDTEAFFGQGTRLTVV.

This clone appeared many times. This chain links TRBV7-8 with TRBJ1-5; weak D call: TRBD1 (5 bases). There are 15 residues in the CDR3. Germline-derived CDR1 and CDR2 are SGHVS and FQNEAQ. Trimming pared 4 bases from V and 2 bases from J, leaving 12 bases between. The DNA of the CDR3 is TGTGCCAGCAGCTGGTCCGGGACGGGCAATCAGCCCCAGCATTTT. Translated, it gives CASSWSGTGNQPQHF.

This clone was found many times. This chain uses TRBV27 with TRBJ2-1; 7 bases agree with TRBD2. V dropped 5 bases and J dropped 3; count of bases not matched to a gene: 7. From germline, CDR1 is MNHEY and CDR2 SMNVEV (reference sequence). This CDR3 is 15 amino acids long. CDR3 loop: CASSPGLVGYNEQFF. CDR3 DNA: TGTGCCAGCAGTCCCGGACTAGTGGGCTACAATGAGCAGTTCTTC.

At least ten counts were recorded for this clone. Just one base apart from a much larger clone, this may be a read error. This chain links TRBV6-1 with TRBJ1-6, with unresolved D. V lost 10 bases, J lost 6 bases, and 16 bases lay in between. This CDR3 contains 14 residues. Germline V lookup: CDR1 MNHNS, CDR2 SASEGT. Here the CDR3 DNA reads TGTGCCAACACCAAAGTGGGGAGTAATTCACCCCTCCACTTT. Amino acid sequence: CANTKVGSNSPLHF.

By frequency in the sample, this clone is medium-sized. This rearrangement joins TRBV20-1 to TRBJ2-7; D remains unclear. CDR3 length: 14 residues. Germline CDR1 DFQATT, CDR2 SNEGSKA (reference sequence). V was trimmed by 1 base and J by 3 bases, leaving 13 bases between them. CDR3 protein: CSARGVALGYEQYF. Written as DNA, the CDR3 is TGCAGTGCTAGAGGGGTTGCGTTAGGCTACGAGCAGTACTTC.

This clone was counted ten times or more. A single base separates this from a much larger clone, so it may be a read error. The same CDR3 arises from other DNA sequences in this sample as well. The chain is built from TRBV6-1 and TRBJ2-5, with D uncertain. The germline V and J ends were trimmed by 6 bases and 5 bases, with 10 bases remaining between them. This CDR3 spans 12 amino acids. Germline-derived CDR1 and CDR2 are MNHNS and SASEGT. The CDR3 region has the DNA TGTGCCAGCAGCACATCGTCGGAGACCCAGTACTTC. Protein sequence: CASSTSSETQYF.

This clone has ten or more counts. This same CDR3 is encoded by further DNA sequences in the sample. J is TRBJ1-5 and V is TRBV2, with D unclear. From germline, CDR1 is SNHLY and CDR2 FYNNEI. Trimming cost V 4 bases and J 2 bases, with 6 bases left between them. This CDR3 is 13 amino acids long. The CDR3 nucleotides read TGTGCCAGCAGTGTTCGTGGCAATCAGCCCCAGCATTTT. Its translation: CASSVRGNQPQHF.

This clone has ten or more counts. The chain is built from TRBV5-1 and TRBJ2-1; TRBD2 might be the D (5 bases). Trimming pared 2 bases from V and 6 bases from J, leaving 6 bases between. The CDR3 consists of 12 residues. Germline V gives CDR1 SGHRS, CDR2 YFSETQ. Here the CDR3 reads CASSFAGNEQFF. The CDR3, as DNA: TGCGCCAGCAGCTTCGCGGGCAATGAGCAGTTCTTC.

This clone has ten or more counts. CDR3 sequence: CASSLTQPYGYTF. As DNA, the CDR3 is TGTGCCAGCAGTTTAACCCAGCCATATGGCTACACCTTC. V usage is TRBV28 and J usage is TRBJ1-2; the D is unclear. Germline V gene data show CDR1 as MDHEN and CDR2 as SYDVKM. Trimming took off 2 bases at V and 5 bases at J, with 9 bases between the two ends. This CDR3 has 13 residues.

This clone was seen repeatedly, ten times or more. The rearrangement uses TRBV6-1 and TRBJ2-1; 9 bases map to TRBD2. The V gene's germline CDR1 is MNHNS and CDR2 SASEGT. CDR3 length equals 16 residues. J gave up 8 bases and V 4 bases, and 12 bases lay outside the gene matches. The CDR3 sequence: CASSVTKIAGVHEQFF. The CDR3 region has the DNA TGTGCCAGCAGTGTAACCAAAATAGCGGGAGTCCATGAGCAGTTCTTC.

The chain uses TRBV7-4 and TRBJ1-5, with 8 bases fitting TRBD1. Germline V gene lookup returns CDR1 SGHVT and CDR2 SQSDAQ. V lost 7 bases, J lost 7 bases, and 9 bases stayed unmatched. This CDR3 contains 14 residues. Here the CDR3 reads CASTSDRVGQPQHF. In nucleotides, the CDR3 is TGTGCCAGCACGTCGGACAGGGTTGGGCAGCCCCAGCATTTT.

In its sample, this clone was seen many times. The gene calls are TRBV28 and TRBJ2-7; TRBD2 agrees at 10 bases. V was pared by 1 base and J by 3 bases, with 3 bases of the junction left unmatched. This CDR3 has 15 amino acids. Germline CDR1 reads MDHEN; CDR2 reads SYDVKM. As DNA, the CDR3 is TGTGCCAGCAGTTTATCCCCTAGCGGGAGCTACGAGCAGTACTTC. Translation gives CASSLSPSGSYEQYF.